One and the same sample provided the 21 T cell receptor beta chains below, sequenced in a study of OX40 agonist ivuxolimab in advanced cancers. Receptor amplification or capture employed the immunoSEQ multiplex PCR assay. What TCRdb holds here is the immuneACCESS table cut down to in-frame rearrangements. Part of the clones is not present; checked against another copy, under half of the missing clones reflect an unresolved V gene, and the others are unexplained. This sample lists more than 50,000 clones; about four fifths were detected once. The ten largest clones represent around an eighth of the sample. Here the sequenced sample was CD4+ or CD8+ T cells sorted from blood, taken in a trial of the OX40 agonist ivuxolimab. These receptors originate from an adult with an advanced solid tumor such as melanoma, head and neck, liver or kidney cancer.

This clone has a single count. J is TRBJ1-2 and V is TRBV27; D is possibly TRBD1 (6 bases). The germline V gene has CDR1 MNHEY and CDR2 SMNVEV (reference sequence). This CDR3 region has 13 residues. Trimming cost V 6 bases and J 4 bases, with 12 bases left between them. The CDR3 DNA reads as TGTGCCAGCAGCACGGACAGATTCTATGGCTACACCTTC. Translation gives CASSTDRFYGYTF.

This chain joins TRBV5-1 and TRBJ1-4, with a weak D call TRBD1 (5 bases). Trimming cost V 2 bases and J 7 bases, with 12 bases left between them. This CDR3 is 14 amino acids long. Germline loops: CDR1 SGHRS, CDR2 YFSETQ. CDR3 amino acids: CASSLQAPGEKLFF. CDR3 coding DNA: TGCGCCAGCAGCTTACAGGCCCCCGGTGAAAAACTGTTTTTT.

The chain uses TRBV29-1 and TRBJ1-5; D is ambiguous. There are 13 residues in the CDR3. CDR1 SQVTM and CDR2 ANQGSEA come from the germline V gene. V was cut by 0 bases and J by 6 bases, with 9 bases left in between. CDR3 in DNA: TGCAGCGTTGAAGAGGGGATGGGTCAGCCCCAGCATTTT. Amino acid sequence: CSVEEGMGQPQHF.

The sample holds one count of this clone. The rearrangement joins TRBV6-6 to TRBJ1-1; D is undetermined. Germline values: CDR1 MNHNY, CDR2 SVGAGI (reference sequence). Trimming cost V 0 bases and J 0 bases, with 5 bases left between them. CDR3 length: 14 residues. The chain's CDR3 is CASSYSHVNTEAFF. CDR3 nucleotides: TGTGCCAGCAGTTACTCCCACGTGAACACTGAAGCTTTCTTT.

The CDR3 bases are TGTGCCACCAGCCCCTCTTCCTCTGGAAACACCATATATTTT. Amino acid sequence: CATSPSSSGNTIYF. The rearrangement joins TRBV15 to TRBJ1-3; D remains ambiguous. The length of the CDR3 is 14 residues. Trimming took off 5 bases at V and 0 bases at J, with 8 bases between the two ends. Per germline, CDR1 LNHNV and CDR2 YYDKDF (reference sequence).

The rearrangement uses TRBV9 and TRBJ2-1; TRBD2 matches 7 bases. The CDR3 runs to 15 residues. V was clipped by 0 bases and J by 7 bases; unmatched bases: 7. CDR1 and CDR2 from the germline V gene are SGDLS and YYNGEE. As DNA, the CDR3 is TGTGCCAGCAGCGTAGGTGGGAGGGCCGGGAATGAGCAGTTCTTC. Its translation is CASSVGGRAGNEQFF.

This clone occurred a few times. The chain uses TRBV6-5 and TRBJ2-1; 12 bases map to TRBD1. Per germline, CDR1 MNHEY and CDR2 SVGAGI. The V segment lost 2 bases and the J segment 6 bases; nucleotides outside the gene matches: 5. This CDR3 spans 16 amino acids. The CDR3 is CASSYDPGQGANEQFF. Written as DNA, the CDR3 is TGTGCCAGCAGTTACGACCCGGGACAGGGGGCCAATGAGCAGTTCTTC.

A few counts support this clone. V usage is TRBV28 and J usage is TRBJ1-1; D is unresolved. Germline V gives CDR1 MDHEN, CDR2 SYDVKM. V lost 6 bases to trimming and J lost 4 bases, with 12 bases between them. The CDR3 runs to 13 residues. The DNA for the CDR3 is TGTGCCAGCAGCCAGTCGTTGGGCACTGAAGCTTTCTTT. It yields the protein CASSQSLGTEAFF. Supplemented by reference TRBV28 and TRBJ1-1, the full variable domain reads DVKVTQSSRYLVKRTGEKVFLECVQDMDHENMFWYRQDPGLGLRLIYFSYDVKMKEKGDIPEGYSVSREKKERFSLILESASTNQTSMYLCASSQSLGTEAFFGQGTRLTVV.

This sequence joins TRBV2 and TRBJ2-2; 9 nucleotides match TRBD1. Germline V CDR1 and CDR2: SNHLY, FYNNEI. The V and J ends lost 6 bases and 5 bases, in that order; junction bases with no gene match: 1. The CDR3 has 13 residues. CDR3 region: CASSGTGTGELFF. The CDR3 DNA follows: TGTGCCAGCAGCGGGACAGGGACCGGGGAGCTGTTTTTT.

V and J are TRBV30 and TRBJ1-1, with D unresolved. CDR3 size: 13 residues. With 0 bases removed from V and 1 base from J, the gap between germline ends came to 6 bases. The V gene's germline CDR1 is GTSNPN and CDR2 SVGIG (reference sequence). The CDR3: CAWSVQTNTEAFF. The CDR3 coding sequence is TGTGCCTGGAGTGTACAAACGAACACTGAAGCTTTCTTT.

The chain employs TRBV5-1 and TRBJ2-1; D gene ambiguous. V was cut by 5 bases and J by 9 bases, with 15 bases left in between. CDR1 SGHRS and CDR2 YFSETQ come from the germline V gene. The CDR3 is 13 residues long. CDR3 residues: CASRVGSSSEQFF. Here the CDR3 DNA reads TGCGCCAGCAGGGTGGGATCTTCCAGTGAGCAGTTCTTC. Full variable domain (rest looked up from reference TRBV5-1 and TRBJ2-1): KAGVTQTPRYLIKTRGQQVTLSCSPISGHRSVSWYQQTPGQGLQFLFEYFSETQRNKGNFPGRFSGRQFSNSRSEMNVSTLELGDSALYLCASRVGSSSEQFFGPGTRLTVL.

The chain uses TRBV28 and TRBJ2-5; the match to TRBD2 covers 8 bases. CDR3 length: 14 amino acids. The V gene's germline CDR1 is MDHEN and CDR2 SYDVKM. The V segment lost 6 bases and the J segment 5 bases; nucleotides outside the gene matches: 8. The CDR3 nucleotides are TGTGCCAGCAGCGTCGGGGGGGCACGGGAGACCCAGTACTTC. Translation: CASSVGGARETQYF.

This rearrangement joins TRBV6-5 to TRBJ1-3; D unclear. The CDR3 runs to 15 residues. The germline V gene encodes CDR1 MNHEY and CDR2 SVGAGI. Trimming pared 5 bases from V and 7 bases from J, leaving 18 bases between. The DNA of the CDR3 is TGTGCCAGCAGTCAAAGGGCATTCGGGAGGAACACCATATATTTT. Its translation: CASSQRAFGRNTIYF.

The CDR3 DNA reads TGTGCCAGCAGCTTAAATGGGGGATCGGATCAGCCCCAGCATTTT. As protein: CASSLNGGSDQPQHF. The chain combines TRBV7-2 with TRBJ1-5, with a possible D match to TRBD1 (5 bases). Deletions cut 2 bases from V and 5 bases from J, with 13 bases between. The CDR3 contains 15 residues. Germline-derived CDR1 and CDR2 are SGHTA and FQGNSA.

This chain links TRBV5-6 with TRBJ2-3; D is ambiguous. This CDR3 spans 13 amino acids. Trimming stripped 4 bases from V and 5 bases from J, with 11 bases between. CDR1 is SGHDT, CDR2 YYEEEE, per germline. The DNA for the CDR3 is TGTGCCAGCAGCCCCAGCATGGGAGATACGCAGTATTTT. Protein sequence: CASSPSMGDTQYF.

This clone was counted only a few times. This rearrangement joins TRBV2 to TRBJ1-2; 7 bases are shared with TRBD1. After removal of 6 bases from V and 2 bases from J, the junction contained 6 bases not matched to a gene. The germline V gene encodes CDR1 SNHLY and CDR2 FYNNEI. The CDR3 covers 14 residues. CDR3 bases: TGTGCCAGCAGAGAAACGGGACAGAACTATGGCTACACCTTC. Translated, it gives CASRETGQNYGYTF.

This chain joins TRBV7-2 and TRBJ2-1; TRBD2 aligns across 8 bases. V lost 4 bases and J lost 6; bases outside the gene matches: 8. The CDR3 is 15 amino acids. Germline V lookup: CDR1 SGHTA, CDR2 FQGNSA. CDR3 amino acids: CASSSGLAVPNEQFF. For the CDR3, the DNA is TGTGCCAGCAGCTCCGGACTAGCTGTACCCAATGAGCAGTTCTTC.

V and J are TRBV9 and TRBJ2-3; TRBD2 matches at 8 bases. This CDR3 is 15 amino acids long. V dropped 4 bases and J dropped 1; count of bases not matched to a gene: 5. Germline V gene data show CDR1 as SGDLS and CDR2 as YYNGEE. The CDR3 nucleotides are TGTGCCAGCAGCTCTAGAGCGGGGGGCACAGATACGCAGTATTTT. Amino acid sequence: CASSSRAGGTDTQYF.

The rearrangement links TRBV28 to TRBJ1-2; D is possibly TRBD1 (6 bases). This CDR3 has 14 residues. Germline lookup yields CDR1 MDHEN and CDR2 SYDVKM. V lost 4 bases and J lost 8, with 17 bases in between. CDR3 amino acids: CASSSIGGARGYTF. DNA for the CDR3: TGTGCCAGCAGTTCCATAGGGGGGGCGCGGGGCTACACCTTC.

This chain joins TRBV6-1 and TRBJ2-1, with TRBD2 as a possible D gene (6 bases). Per the germline V gene, CDR1 is MNHNS and CDR2 is SASEGT. The V and J ends lost 8 bases and 0 bases respectively, with 8 bases between them. CDR3 size: 13 residues. This chain's CDR3 is CASGRDSYNEQFF. In nucleotides, the CDR3 is TGTGCCAGCGGGCGGGACTCCTACAATGAGCAGTTCTTC.

The chain employs TRBV19 and TRBJ1-1; perhaps TRBD1 as D (6 bases). CDR1 and CDR2 from the germline V gene are LNHDA and SQIVND (reference sequence). Trimming took off 2 bases at V and 1 base at J, with 17 bases between the two ends. The CDR3 has 17 residues. CDR3 DNA sequence: TGTGCCAGTAGTATAAGCCCTCGTGGCAGGGGGAACACTGAAGCTTTCTTT. The encoded protein is CASSISPRGRGNTEAFF.